This TCR beta chain was documented in a study of technical replicates of blood from several donors. Trimming removed 1 base from V and 7 bases from J, with 11 bases in between. Germline-derived CDR1 and CDR2 are SGHDT and YYEEEE. The CDR3 is 14 amino acids. Sequenced by immunoSEQ multiplex PCR; TCRdb stores in-frame clones only, minus some. In the table there are roughly 81,000 clones, less than 98% of which are singletons. The sequence derives from a human donor in good health. Sequencing input: T cells isolated from PBMCs. V usage is TRBV5-6 and J usage is TRBJ1-4, with D possibly TRBD1 on 5 matching bases. The CDR3 region has the DNA TGTGCCAGCAGCTTGTGGCAGGGAAGTGAAAAACTGTTTTTT. Protein product: CASSLWQGSEKLFF.